Reported below is one T cell receptor beta chain. Its specificity is unknown. Here immunoSEQ multiplex PCR was the method, and the copy in TCRdb shows in-frame clones only, minus some. Of tens of thousands of clones in the sample, 81% were seen once. Germline assignment: CDR1 KGHSH and CDR2 LQKENI. The V segment lost 6 bases and the J segment 3 bases; nucleotides outside the gene matches: 16. The CDR3 is made up of 18 amino acids. This entry comes from a study of OX40 agonist ivuxolimab in advanced cancers. Findings and limits, study-wide: Expanded peripheral T cells had an undetermined antigen specificity.

The V gene is TRBV18, the J gene TRBJ2-7; TRBD2 matches at 11 bases. This sample comprised CD4+ or CD8+ T cells sorted from blood, obtained in a trial of the OX40 agonist ivuxolimab. The source is an adult with an advanced solid tumor such as melanoma, head and neck, liver or kidney cancer. CDR3: CASSTSWGVTSGSYEQYF. The CDR3 nucleotides are TGTGCCAGCTCTACCAGCTGGGGGGTTACTAGCGGGAGCTACGAGCAGTACTTC.